This note documents a single TCR beta chain sequence. Its antigen is undetermined. After expansion with viral peptide pools in the ViraFEST assay, antigen-specific CD4+ T cells were sequenced. At the end of 9 to 11 days of culture, CD4+ T cells were isolated. Neither prior SARS-CoV-2 infection nor positive nucleocapsid antibodies were present in the vaccine recipients. Supplemented with around 11 IU/ml IL-2 and about 10 ug/ml peptides, two million PBMC per well were kept in culture. Days 3 and 7 were when half the medium was replaced with IL-2 medium. The data belong to a study of vaccination effects on CD4 cells after COVID-19. Study-level results: By a late point after vaccination, infection- and vaccine-induced clones had shrunk markedly through clonal contraction. Early post-infection timepoints were missing from the study, which also had few convalescent patients.

The CDR3 loop spans 13 amino acids. The V gene end was trimmed by 8 bases and the J gene end by 9 bases; junction bases not matched to a gene: 7. Germline V gene data show CDR1 as WSHSY and CDR2 as SAAADI. Generated by immunoSEQ multiplex PCR, the TCRdb table keeps only in-frame clones and is missing some. The data contain 25,000 or so clones, approximately 70% of them singletons. The TCR originated in a human donor who received a COVID-19 vaccine. The chain has TRBV10-2 and TRBJ2-1; 10 nucleotides line up with TRBD2. The starting material was CD4+ T cells from PBMCs cultured with HCoV-OC43 spike peptides, obtained before COVID-19 vaccination. As for subset: HCoV-OC43 spike overlapping peptide pool stimulation. CDR3 sequence: CASASGGASEQFF. The CDR3, as DNA: TGCGCCAGCGCCAGCGGGGGGGCCAGTGAGCAGTTCTTC.